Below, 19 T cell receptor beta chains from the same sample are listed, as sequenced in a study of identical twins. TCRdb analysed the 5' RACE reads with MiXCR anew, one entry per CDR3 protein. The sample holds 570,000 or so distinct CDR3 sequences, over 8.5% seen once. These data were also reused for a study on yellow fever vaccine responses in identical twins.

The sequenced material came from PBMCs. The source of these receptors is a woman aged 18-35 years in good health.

The CDR3 is CASSLKRTGRYNEQFF. DNA of the CDR3: TGTGCCAGCAGCTTAAAACGGACAGGGAGATACAATGAGCAGTTCTTC. The V and J genes are TRBV7-8 and TRBJ2-1; the match to TRBD1 covers 8 bases. Germline trimming cut 2 bases from V and 4 bases from J; bases unmatched to any gene: 7. This CDR3 contains 16 residues. CDR1 is SGHVS, CDR2 FQNEAQ, per germline. Looking up the rest from reference TRBV7-8 and TRBJ2-1 gives the full variable domain: GAGVSQSPRYKVAKRGQDVALRCDPISGHVSLFWYQQALGQGPEFLTYFQNEAQLDKSGLPSDRFFAERPEGSVSTLKIQRTQQEDSAVYLCASSLKRTGRYNEQFFGPGTRLTVL.

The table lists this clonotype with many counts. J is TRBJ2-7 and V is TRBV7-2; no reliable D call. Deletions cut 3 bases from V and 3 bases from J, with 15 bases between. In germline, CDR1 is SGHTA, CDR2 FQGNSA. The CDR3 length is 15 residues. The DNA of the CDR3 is TGTGCCAGCAGCTTCAAATCGGACGTCTACTACGAGCAGTACTTC. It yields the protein CASSFKSDVYYEQYF.

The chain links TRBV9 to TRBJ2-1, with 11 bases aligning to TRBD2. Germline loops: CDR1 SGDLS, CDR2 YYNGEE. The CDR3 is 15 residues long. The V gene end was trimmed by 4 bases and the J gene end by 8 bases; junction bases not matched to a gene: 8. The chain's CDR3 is CASSPTSGIIHEQFF. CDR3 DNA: TGTGCCAGCAGCCCGACTAGCGGGATCATCCATGAGCAGTTCTTC.

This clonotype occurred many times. CDR3 amino acids: CASSPGLDIYEQYF. The CDR3 DNA is TGTGCCAGCTCCCCGGGACTAGATATATACGAGCAGTACTTC. The J gene is TRBJ2-7, the V gene TRBV6-1; 8 bases fit TRBD2. V lost 8 bases and J lost 4; bases outside the gene matches: 10. Germline V gene sequence: CDR1 MNHNS, CDR2 SASEGT. The CDR3 is 14 residues long.

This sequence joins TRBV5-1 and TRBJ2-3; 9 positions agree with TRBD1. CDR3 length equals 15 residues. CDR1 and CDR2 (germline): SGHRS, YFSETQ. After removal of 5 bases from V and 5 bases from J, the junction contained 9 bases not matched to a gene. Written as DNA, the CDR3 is TGCGCCAGCAGAAACTACAGGGGGCTGCAAGATACGCAGTATTTT. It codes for CASRNYRGLQDTQYF.

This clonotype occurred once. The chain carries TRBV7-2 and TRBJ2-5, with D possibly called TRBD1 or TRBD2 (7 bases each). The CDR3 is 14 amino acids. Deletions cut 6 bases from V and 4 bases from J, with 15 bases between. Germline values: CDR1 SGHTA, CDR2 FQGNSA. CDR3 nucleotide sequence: TGTGCCAGCAGAGCCCCAGGGGGGGCAGAGACCCAGTACTTC. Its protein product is CASRAPGGAETQYF.

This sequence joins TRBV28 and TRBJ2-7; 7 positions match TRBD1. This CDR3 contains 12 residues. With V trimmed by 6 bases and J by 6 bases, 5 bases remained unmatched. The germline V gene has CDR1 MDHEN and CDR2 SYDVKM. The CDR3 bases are TGTGCCAGCAGACCAGGGACAGTCGAGCAGTACTTC. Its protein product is CASRPGTVEQYF.

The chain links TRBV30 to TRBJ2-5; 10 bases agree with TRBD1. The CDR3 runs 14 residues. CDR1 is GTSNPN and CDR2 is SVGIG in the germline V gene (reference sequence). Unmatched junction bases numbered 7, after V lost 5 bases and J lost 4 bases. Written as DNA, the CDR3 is TGTGCCTGGCGACCGGGACAGGGGTCAGAGACCCAGTACTTC. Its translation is CAWRPGQGSETQYF.

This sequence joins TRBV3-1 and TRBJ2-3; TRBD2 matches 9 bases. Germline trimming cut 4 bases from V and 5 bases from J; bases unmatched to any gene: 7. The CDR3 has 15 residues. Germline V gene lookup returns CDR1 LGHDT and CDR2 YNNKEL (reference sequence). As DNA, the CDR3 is TGTGCCAGCAGCCGAGGGACTAGCTGGGGAGATACGCAGTATTTT. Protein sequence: CASSRGTSWGDTQYF.

As DNA, the CDR3 is TGTGCCACCAGCAGAGCCAAGGACACCATATATTTT. Encoded protein: CATSRAKDTIYF. The V gene is TRBV15, the J gene TRBJ1-3, with unresolved D. The germline V and J ends were trimmed by 1 base and 8 bases, with 6 bases remaining between them. This CDR3 is 12 amino acids long. Germline V gene data show CDR1 as LNHNV and CDR2 as YYDKDF (reference sequence).

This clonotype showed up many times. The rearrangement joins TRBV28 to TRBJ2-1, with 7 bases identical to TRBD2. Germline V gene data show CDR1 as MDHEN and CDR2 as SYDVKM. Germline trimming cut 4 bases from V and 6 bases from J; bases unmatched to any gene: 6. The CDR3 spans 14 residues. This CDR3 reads CASSSGGRPNEQFF. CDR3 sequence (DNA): TGTGCCAGCAGTTCGGGAGGAAGACCCAATGAGCAGTTCTTC.

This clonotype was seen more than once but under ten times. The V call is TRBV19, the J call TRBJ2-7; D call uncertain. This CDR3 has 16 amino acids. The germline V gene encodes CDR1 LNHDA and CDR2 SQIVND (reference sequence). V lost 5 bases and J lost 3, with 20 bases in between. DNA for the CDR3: TGTGCCAGTAGTTCCCCAGGCTACCCCGCAATCTACGAGCAGTACTTC. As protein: CASSSPGYPAIYEQYF.

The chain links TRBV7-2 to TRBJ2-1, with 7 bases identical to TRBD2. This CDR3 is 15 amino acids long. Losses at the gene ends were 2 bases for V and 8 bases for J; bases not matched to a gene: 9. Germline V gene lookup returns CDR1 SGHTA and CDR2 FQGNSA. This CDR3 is CASSLISGKADEQFF. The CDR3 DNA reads TGTGCCAGCAGCTTAATCAGCGGGAAGGCCGATGAGCAGTTCTTC. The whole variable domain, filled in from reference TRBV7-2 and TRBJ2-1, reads GAGVSQSPSNKVTEKGKDVELRCDPISGHTALYWYRQSLGQGLEFLIYFQGNSAPDKSGLPSDRFSAERTGGSVSTLTIQRTQQEDSAVYLCASSLISGKADEQFFGPGTRLTVL.

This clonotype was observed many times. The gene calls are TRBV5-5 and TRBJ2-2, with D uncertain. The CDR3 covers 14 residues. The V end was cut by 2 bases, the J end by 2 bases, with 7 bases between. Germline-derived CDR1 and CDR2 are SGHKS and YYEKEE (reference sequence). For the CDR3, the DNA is TGTGCCAGCAGCTTTAATCACAACACCGGGGAGCTGTTTTTT. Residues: CASSFNHNTGELFF.

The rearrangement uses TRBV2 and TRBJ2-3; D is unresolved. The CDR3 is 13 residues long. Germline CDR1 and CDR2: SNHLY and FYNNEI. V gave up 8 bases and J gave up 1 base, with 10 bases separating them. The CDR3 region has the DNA TGTGCCAGCTGCCTAGGACGCACAGATACGCAGTATTTT. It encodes CASCLGRTDTQYF.

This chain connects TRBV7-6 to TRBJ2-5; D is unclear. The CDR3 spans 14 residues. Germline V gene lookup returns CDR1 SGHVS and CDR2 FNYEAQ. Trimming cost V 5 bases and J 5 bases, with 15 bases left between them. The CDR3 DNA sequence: TGTGCCAGCAGCCTAAGCATCGACGGGGAGACCCAGTACTTC. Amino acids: CASSLSIDGETQYF. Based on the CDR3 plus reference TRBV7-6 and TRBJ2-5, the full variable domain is GAGVSQSPRYKVTKRGQDVALRCDPISGHVSLYWYRQALGQGPEFLTYFNYEAQQDKSGLPNDRFSAERPEGSISTLTIQRTEQRDSAMYRCASSLSIDGETQYFGPGTRLLVL.

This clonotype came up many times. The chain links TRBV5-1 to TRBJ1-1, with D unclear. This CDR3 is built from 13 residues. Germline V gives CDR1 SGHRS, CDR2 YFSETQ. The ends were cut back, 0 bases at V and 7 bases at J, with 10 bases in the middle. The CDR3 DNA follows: TGCGCCAGCAGCTTGGGGGCGCGGGGTGAAGCTTTCTTT. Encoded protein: CASSLGARGEAFF. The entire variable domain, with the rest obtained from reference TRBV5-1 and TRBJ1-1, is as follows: KAGVTQTPRYLIKTRGQQVTLSCSPISGHRSVSWYQQTPGQGLQFLFEYFSETQRNKGNFPGRFSGRQFSNSRSEMNVSTLELGDSALYLCASSLGARGEAFFGQGTRLTVV.

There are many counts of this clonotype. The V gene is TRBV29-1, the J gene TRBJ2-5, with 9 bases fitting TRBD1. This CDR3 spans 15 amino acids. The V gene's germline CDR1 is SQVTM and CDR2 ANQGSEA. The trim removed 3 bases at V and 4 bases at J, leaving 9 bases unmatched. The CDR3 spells CSVEKGTGWGETQYF. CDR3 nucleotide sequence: TGCAGCGTTGAGAAGGGGACAGGGTGGGGAGAGACCCAGTACTTC.

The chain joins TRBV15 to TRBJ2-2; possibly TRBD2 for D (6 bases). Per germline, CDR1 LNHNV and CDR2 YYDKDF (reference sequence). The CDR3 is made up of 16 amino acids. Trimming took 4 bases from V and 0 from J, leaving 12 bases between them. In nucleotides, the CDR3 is TGTGCCACCAGCACCATACTAGCTTCGAACACCGGGGAGCTGTTTTTT. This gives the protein CATSTILASNTGELFF.